The source of this T cell receptor (beta chain) is a study of Graves' ophthalmopathy and Graves' hyperthyroidism. This clonotype was recorded many times. As the template, RNA transcripts were used to amplify TCR beta CDR3 regions. The authors performed first-round RT-PCR with HTBI primers and then a second-round multiplex PCR. TCRdb fed the multiplex PCR reads into MiXCR, producing one record per CDR3 protein. The profile shows 350,000 to 450,000 distinct CDR3 sequences, approximately 20% of them singletons. This TCR was sampled from a woman under 30 with Graves' ophthalmopathy. The sequenced sample was peripheral blood.

This chain's CDR3 is CASSDRVQWTEAFF. The CDR3 region has the DNA TGTGCCAGCAGTGATCGGGTCCAGTGGACTGAAGCTTTCTTT. The rearrangement joins TRBV2 to TRBJ1-1; D gene uncertain. V was clipped by 3 bases and J by 5 bases, with 13 bases between them. The CDR3 extends over 14 amino acids. Germline values: CDR1 SNHLY, CDR2 FYNNEI.